The next 27 T cell receptor beta chains were all read from a single sample in a study of cytomegalovirus exposure and HLA in healthy donors. Primers: 60 Vbeta forward and 13 Jbeta reverse. Using immunoSEQ multiplex PCR, the repertoire was profiled, and TCRdb retains in-frame clones only, with some absent. Reported are around 130,000 clones; the ten largest clones contain approximately 1.5%. Sequencing input: PBMCs. Receptors originate from a woman between 40 and 55 years old in good health and CMV-seronegative.

The rearrangement uses TRBV4-2 and TRBJ2-3; 9 bases agree with TRBD1. Germline-derived CDR1 and CDR2 are LGHNA and YNFKEQ. V shed 4 bases, J shed 0 bases, and the junction held 2 bases outside the gene matches. The length of the CDR3 is 15 residues. For the CDR3, the DNA is TGTGCCAGCAGCCTTGGGACAGGGAGCACAGATACGCAGTATTTT. Translated, it gives CASSLGTGSTDTQYF.

J is TRBJ1-6 and V is TRBV7-3; D unresolved. This CDR3 region has 13 residues. V was trimmed by 5 bases and J by 7 bases, leaving 9 bases between them. Germline assignment: CDR1 SGHTA and CDR2 FQGTGA. CDR3 sequence: CASSHKENSPLHF. In DNA form, the CDR3 reads TGTGCCAGCAGCCACAAGGAGAATTCACCCCTCCACTTT.

The chain is built from TRBV6-5 and TRBJ1-2; 12 bases are shared with TRBD1. Per germline, CDR1 MNHEY and CDR2 SVGAGI. With 3 bases clipped from V and 8 bases from J, the junction kept 4 bases outside the gene matches. This CDR3 is built from 14 residues. In DNA, the CDR3 is TGTGCCAGCAGTTATCCGGGACAGGGGGCCGGCTACACCTTC. It encodes CASSYPGQGAGYTF.

The gene calls are TRBV7-9 and TRBJ1-5, with D uncertain. CDR3 length: 15 residues. Trimming pared 2 bases from V and 2 bases from J, leaving 10 bases between. Germline V gene data show CDR1 as SEHNR and CDR2 as FQNEAQ (reference sequence). The CDR3 loop reads CASSLNPEGNQPQHF. The DNA for the CDR3 is TGTGCCAGCAGCTTAAACCCTGAGGGCAATCAGCCCCAGCATTTT. Full variable domain (remainder filled in from reference TRBV7-9 and TRBJ1-5): DTGVSQNPRHKITKRGQNVTFRCDPISEHNRLYWYRQTLGQGPEFLTYFQNEAQLEKSRLLSDRFSAERPKGSFSTLEIQRTEQGDSAMYLCASSLNPEGNQPQHFGDGTRLSIL.

The chain carries TRBV5-1 and TRBJ1-2; TRBD1 matches 8 bases. The CDR3 is 20 amino acids. Germline CDR1 SGHRS, CDR2 YFSETQ. J lost 5 bases, V lost 4 bases, and 25 bases had no gene match. CDR3 region: CASSPGLSGQATPVGYGYTF. DNA for the CDR3: TGCGCCAGCAGCCCGGGTCTCTCGGGACAGGCCACCCCCGTAGGGTATGGCTACACCTTC.

J is TRBJ1-2 and V is TRBV19; 8 bases line up with TRBD1. The V and J ends lost 4 bases and 8 bases, in that order; junction bases with no gene match: 9. The CDR3 is 14 residues long. Germline-derived CDR1 and CDR2 are LNHDA and SQIVND (reference sequence). This CDR3 is CASSRDRGRRGYTF. The CDR3 DNA follows: TGTGCCAGTAGTAGAGACAGGGGCCGTCGGGGCTACACCTTC.

This rearrangement joins TRBV9 to TRBJ1-6; TRBD1 matches at 9 bases. The germline CDR1 and CDR2 sequences are SGDLS and YYNGEE. V lost 3 bases, J lost 6 bases, and 1 base stayed unmatched. The CDR3 loop spans 14 amino acids. The CDR3 reads CASSADRGNSPLHF. For the CDR3, the DNA is TGTGCCAGCAGCGCGGACAGGGGTAATTCACCCCTCCACTTT.

The chain combines TRBV5-6 with TRBJ1-4; D is perhaps TRBD1 (6 bases). This CDR3 comprises 16 residues. With 1 base removed from V and 2 bases from J, the gap between germline ends came to 12 bases. CDR1 is SGHDT and CDR2 is YYEEEE in the germline V gene. The CDR3 here is CASSLKGVRTNEKLFF. CDR3 in DNA: TGTGCCAGCAGCTTGAAGGGGGTGAGGACTAATGAAAAACTGTTTTTT.

The genes are TRBV19 and TRBJ1-4, with TRBD1 matching over 8 bases. V shed 5 bases and J 7 bases; nucleotides not matched to a gene: 12. The germline CDR1 and CDR2 sequences are LNHDA and SQIVND (reference sequence). The CDR3 is 16 amino acids. CDR3 residues: CASSQRTGRFVEKLFF. The CDR3 nucleotides are TGTGCCAGTAGTCAACGGACAGGGAGGTTTGTTGAAAAACTGTTTTTT.

The CDR3 region is CATSSLGGAGQPQHF. The DNA for the CDR3 is TGTGCCACCAGCTCTCTTGGGGGGGCGGGTCAGCCCCAGCATTTT. V and J are TRBV15 and TRBJ1-5; D perhaps matches TRBD1 (6 bases). The CDR3 runs 15 residues. The germline V and J ends were trimmed by 5 bases and 6 bases, with 17 bases remaining between them. The V gene's germline CDR1 is LNHNV and CDR2 YYDKDF (reference sequence).

This chain joins TRBV5-1 and TRBJ2-7; 8 bases map to TRBD1. Looked up from germline, CDR1 is SGHRS and CDR2 is YFSETQ. Trimming cost V 1 base and J 2 bases; bases outside gene matches: 14. The CDR3 is 18 amino acids. The CDR3 here is CASSLYLGGQGQAYEQYF. CDR3 DNA: TGCGCCAGCAGCTTGTATTTAGGAGGACAGGGTCAAGCCTACGAGCAGTACTTC.

This rearrangement joins TRBV28 to TRBJ2-3; D not certain. The germline CDR1 and CDR2 sequences are MDHEN and SYDVKM. CDR3 length equals 12 residues. Between the trimmed V and J ends, which lost 7 bases and 3 bases, there was a span of 8 bases. The CDR3 nucleotides read TGTGCCAGCATAACGGTAACAGATACGCAGTATTTT. This translates into CASITVTDTQYF.

V is TRBV9 and J is TRBJ2-5, with D possibly matching TRBD1 (5 bases). V was cut by 0 bases and J by 7 bases, with 13 bases left in between. The germline V gene encodes CDR1 SGDLS and CDR2 YYNGEE. There are 14 residues in the CDR3. CDR3 loop: CASSVATGVGTQYF. Here the CDR3 DNA reads TGTGCCAGCAGCGTAGCTACAGGAGTGGGGACCCAGTACTTC.

V gene TRBV4-3 combines with J gene TRBJ2-7; 11 bases are shared with TRBD1. The V gene's germline CDR1 is LGHNA and CDR2 YSLEER. The CDR3 has 15 residues. V was clipped by 2 bases and J by 3 bases; unmatched bases: 3. DNA for the CDR3: TGCGCCAGCAGCCAACGGACAGGGGGCAGCTACGAGCAGTACTTC. Its protein is CASSQRTGGSYEQYF.

V and J are TRBV9 and TRBJ1-6, with 7 positions matching TRBD1. The CDR3 covers 13 residues. Germline values: CDR1 SGDLS, CDR2 YYNGEE. V was clipped by 5 bases and J by 10 bases; unmatched bases: 6. CDR3 residues: CASSDRDLSPLHF. In DNA form, the CDR3 reads TGTGCCAGCAGTGACAGGGATTTGTCACCCCTCCACTTT.

Written as DNA, the CDR3 is TGTGCCAGCAGCACACAGGGTGAGCAGTTCTTC. Encoded protein: CASSTQGEQFF. The chain uses TRBV13 and TRBJ2-1; D perhaps matches TRBD1 (6 bases). The V end was cut by 5 bases, the J end by 9 bases, with 8 bases between. This CDR3 has 11 amino acids. Germline V gives CDR1 PRHDT, CDR2 FYEKMQ (reference sequence).

The chain links TRBV7-6 to TRBJ1-2; 10 bases align to TRBD1. The V gene end was trimmed by 5 bases and the J gene end by 1 base; junction bases not matched to a gene: 4. The CDR3 runs to 15 residues. Germline CDR1 SGHVS, CDR2 FNYEAQ. The CDR3: CASSVGQGDNYGYTF. For the CDR3, the DNA is TGTGCCAGCAGCGTCGGACAGGGGGATAACTATGGCTACACCTTC.

The chain couples TRBV19 to TRBJ2-7, with D maybe TRBD2 (5 bases). Germline V gene sequence: CDR1 LNHDA, CDR2 SQIVND (reference sequence). The CDR3 spans 14 residues. Trimming shortened V by 7 bases and J by 2 bases, and 15 bases separated the two germline ends. DNA of the CDR3: TGTGCCAGTAAGAGGGTCGAGGCAGCCTACGAGCAGTACTTC. Its translation is CASKRVEAAYEQYF.

CDR3 residues: CASSQGKGDTIYF. For the CDR3, the DNA is TGTGCCAGCTCTCAGGGGAAAGGAGACACCATATATTTT. The genes are TRBV18 and TRBJ1-3, with D perhaps TRBD1 (6 bases). Trimming shortened V by 6 bases and J by 8 bases, and 14 bases separated the two germline ends. The V gene's germline CDR1 is KGHSH and CDR2 LQKENI. This CDR3 has 13 residues.

A remark on this clone: The junction differs from germline at one of its ends, possibly a read error. The rearrangement uses TRBV7-7 and TRBJ2-1, with 9 nucleotides matching TRBD2. The CDR3 length is 16 residues. Germline V gene data show CDR1 as SSHAT and CDR2 as FNYEAQ (reference sequence). CDR3 bases: TGTGCTAGCAGCCCATTCGGGCGGGGGGGCTCCGATGAGCAGTTCTTC. Encoded protein: CASSPFGRGGSDEQFF.

Judged by frequency, this clone is medium-sized (0.01 to 0.1%). The sample carries other DNA sequences with the same CDR3. The V call is TRBV6-4, the J call TRBJ2-3, with TRBD2 matching 11 bases. The germline gives CDR1 MRHNA, CDR2 SNTAGT. V gave up 0 bases and J gave up 6 bases; unmatched junction bases: 2. The length of the CDR3 is 15 residues. This chain's CDR3 is CASSDSSGGADTQYF. Written as DNA, the CDR3 is TGTGCCAGCAGTGACTCTAGCGGGGGGGCGGATACGCAGTATTTT.

The gene calls are TRBV6-6 and TRBJ2-1, with TRBD2 matching over 11 bases. This CDR3 contains 15 residues. The ends lost 7 bases at V and 10 bases at J; junction bases unmatched: 12. CDR1 is MNHNY and CDR2 is SVGAGI in the germline V gene (reference sequence). The CDR3 DNA follows: TGTGCCAGCAAGCGAACTAGCGGGGGCTTCGTAGAGCAGTTCTTC. Its translation is CASKRTSGGFVEQFF.

This sequence joins TRBV14 and TRBJ2-2, with 9 bases aligning to TRBD2. The CDR3 totals 15 residues. V was clipped by 1 base and J by 4 bases; unmatched bases: 1. Germline V gene lookup returns CDR1 SGHDN and CDR2 FVKESK. CDR3 sequence (DNA): TGTGCCAGCAGCCAAGCGCGGGGGGGCACCGGGGAGCTGTTTTTT. Protein product: CASSQARGGTGELFF.

The V call is TRBV19, the J call TRBJ1-5, with D possibly matching TRBD1 (5 bases). CDR3 length: 15 residues. Deletions cut 3 bases from V and 4 bases from J, with 13 bases between. Germline V lookup: CDR1 LNHDA, CDR2 SQIVND (reference sequence). CDR3 region: CASSISGVYNQPQHF. The CDR3 region has the DNA TGTGCCAGTAGTATTTCGGGGGTTTATAATCAGCCCCAGCATTTT. Drawing the rest from reference TRBV19 and TRBJ1-5, the complete variable domain is DGGITQSPKYLFRKEGQNVTLSCEQNLNHDAMYWYRQDPGQGLRLIYYSQIVNDFQKGDIAEGYSVSREKKESFPLTVTSAQKNPTAFYLCASSISGVYNQPQHFGDGTRLSIL.

The rearrangement links TRBV5-6 to TRBJ2-7, with a tentative D call TRBD2 (6 bases). The CDR3 sequence is 17 residues long. Trimming shortened V by 1 base and J by 4 bases, and 21 bases separated the two germline ends. Germline V gene lookup returns CDR1 SGHDT and CDR2 YYEEEE. CDR3 residues: CASSLSSFSGVFYEQYF. The CDR3 DNA reads TGTGCCAGCAGCTTGAGTTCGTTTTCGGGAGTCTTTTACGAGCAGTACTTC.

The rearrangement uses TRBV5-1 and TRBJ2-7, with TRBD1 identical over 9 bases. The CDR3 spans 15 residues. Germline V gene data show CDR1 as SGHRS and CDR2 as YFSETQ. V shed 2 bases and J 5 bases; nucleotides not matched to a gene: 8. CDR3 nucleotides: TGCGCCAGCAGCTTCCGGACAGGGGCGACTGACGAGCAGTACTTC. Translated, it gives CASSFRTGATDEQYF.

The CDR3 region is CASSLGGTGSGYGYTF. CDR3 coding DNA: TGCGCCAGCAGCTTGGGGGGGACAGGGTCGGGCTATGGCTACACCTTC. This sequence joins TRBV5-1 and TRBJ1-2; 9 bases fit TRBD1. From germline, CDR1 is SGHRS and CDR2 YFSETQ. Trimming at V came to 0 bases and at J to 4 bases, leaving 7 bases not matched to a gene. The CDR3 has 16 amino acids.